Below are 32 T cell receptor beta chains sequenced from a single sample in a study of blood T cell repertoires in COVID-19. The protocol was immunoSEQ multiplex PCR, while the TCRdb copy is restricted to in-frame clones and leaves out a portion. The sample lists some 73,000 clones, around 81% occurring once. The sequencing input was peripheral blood. All receptors come from a human donor in a cohort sampled during active COVID-19.

The rearrangement joins TRBV24-1 to TRBJ2-2; possibly TRBD1 for D (6 bases). The CDR3 covers 16 residues. V was cut by 4 bases and J by 5 bases, with 16 bases left in between. Germline V gene lookup returns CDR1 KGHDR and CDR2 SFDVKD. The CDR3 coding sequence is TGTGCCACCAGTGACCCAACAGGGCCTCGGACCGGGGAGCTGTTTTTT. Translation: CATSDPTGPRTGELFF.

The chain has TRBV11-2 and TRBJ2-2; 7 nucleotides match TRBD2. J gave up 6 bases and V 2 bases, and 6 bases lay outside the gene matches. CDR3 length: 15 residues. The germline gives CDR1 SGHAT, CDR2 FQNNGV. The CDR3 nucleotides read TGTGCCAGCAGCTTAAGCGGGACGGTTGCCGGGGAGCTGTTTTTT. It yields the protein CASSLSGTVAGELFF.

This clone has a handful of counts. The chain carries TRBV6-6 and TRBJ2-6; TRBD1 matches at 9 bases. Germline loops: CDR1 MNHNY, CDR2 SVGAGI (reference sequence). The length of the CDR3 is 15 residues. The ends lost 11 bases at V and 2 bases at J; junction bases unmatched: 7. The CDR3: CAGARDRAGANVLTF. For the CDR3, the DNA is TGTGCCGGGGCTCGGGACAGGGCTGGGGCCAACGTCCTGACTTTC.

The chain carries TRBV6-2 or TRBV6-3 and TRBJ2-7; 7 bases line up with TRBD1. Per the germline V gene, CDR1 is MNHEY and CDR2 is SVGEGT. The CDR3 loop spans 14 amino acids. Germline trimming cut 1 base from V and 0 bases from J; bases unmatched to any gene: 0. The CDR3 sequence is CASSYWTGSYEQYF. CDR3 sequence (DNA): TGTGCCAGCAGTTACTGGACAGGCTCCTACGAGCAGTACTTC.

This clone appeared a single time. The chain employs TRBV3-1 (or the pseudogene TRBV3-2) and TRBJ1-6; D unclear. Per the germline V gene, CDR1 is LGHDT and CDR2 is YNNKEL (reference sequence). The germline V and J ends were trimmed by 1 base and 9 bases, with 13 bases remaining between them. This CDR3 comprises 15 residues. The CDR3 sequence is CASSQVASSFSPLHF. The CDR3 bases are TGTGCCAGCAGCCAAGTGGCGTCTAGTTTTTCACCCCTCCACTTT.

The chain joins TRBV6-5 to TRBJ1-5, with D unclear. The CDR3 length is 14 residues. The germline gives CDR1 MNHEY, CDR2 SVGAGI. Trimming shortened V by 5 bases and J by 7 bases, and 15 bases separated the two germline ends. The CDR3: CASSPPGSGQPQHF. The CDR3 nucleotides are TGTGCCAGCAGTCCCCCTGGGTCGGGACAGCCCCAGCATTTT.

The V call is TRBV13, the J call TRBJ1-2; possible D gene TRBD1, 6 bases. This CDR3 comprises 15 residues. Germline CDR1 reads PRHDT; CDR2 reads FYEKMQ (reference sequence). V was pared by 0 bases and J by 8 bases, with 16 bases between. The CDR3 sequence is CASSLGRQAPRGYTF. DNA for the CDR3: TGTGCCAGCAGCTTAGGCCGACAGGCGCCTAGGGGCTACACCTTC.

This chain links TRBV5-1 with TRBJ2-3; 14 nucleotides line up with TRBD2. The J segment lost 3 bases and the V segment lost 1 base, leaving 7 bases of the junction unmatched. This CDR3 region has 18 residues. Germline V gene lookup returns CDR1 SGHRS and CDR2 YFSETQ. CDR3 in DNA: TGCGCCAGCAGCTTGAGACTAGCGGGGGGGCAAACGACAGATACGCAGTATTTT. Residues: CASSLRLAGGQTTDTQYF.

The V call is TRBV6-5, the J call TRBJ1-2; a possible D gene is TRBD1 (5 bases). Germline V CDR1 and CDR2: MNHEY, SVGAGI. The CDR3 has 14 amino acids. V was pared by 0 bases and J by 4 bases, with 9 bases between. The CDR3 region has the DNA TGTGCCAGCAGTTACTCGGTCAGGGTCTATGGCTACACCTTC. This translates into CASSYSVRVYGYTF.

CDR3 amino acids: CASSFASGGTGANVLTF. CDR3 in DNA: TGTGCCAGCAGTTTCGCTAGCGGGGGCACTGGGGCCAACGTCCTGACTTTC. This sequence joins TRBV2 and TRBJ2-6, with TRBD2 identical over 10 bases. The V and J ends lost 5 bases and 2 bases, in that order; junction bases with no gene match: 6. This CDR3 region has 17 residues. Germline CDR1 is SNHLY and CDR2 is FYNNEI.

V is TRBV5-1 and J is TRBJ2-3; the D gene is possibly TRBD1 (6 bases). Between the trimmed V and J ends, which lost 0 bases and 4 bases, there was a span of 12 bases. The V gene's germline CDR1 is SGHRS and CDR2 YFSETQ. The CDR3 spans 15 residues. Written as DNA, the CDR3 is TGCGCCAGCAGCTTGGCCTATGAGGGGGCAGATACGCAGTATTTT. Translating it yields CASSLAYEGADTQYF.

The chain is built from TRBV7-6 and TRBJ2-3; 11 positions agree with TRBD2. This CDR3 is 16 amino acids long. V gave up 5 bases and J gave up 0 bases; unmatched junction bases: 4. Looked up from germline, CDR1 is SGHVS and CDR2 is FNYEAQ. The chain's CDR3 is CASSPGLAASTDTQYF. The DNA of the CDR3 is TGTGCCAGCAGCCCGGGACTAGCGGCTAGCACAGATACGCAGTATTTT.

J is TRBJ2-7 and V is TRBV4-1; D might be TRBD1 (6 bases). The CDR3 contains 14 residues. V lost 0 bases and J lost 6, with 12 bases in between. Germline CDR1 is MGHRA and CDR2 is YSYEKL. The CDR3 protein is CASSQEYRDLEQYF. CDR3 in DNA: TGCGCCAGCAGCCAAGAATACAGGGACCTCGAGCAGTACTTC.

The chain combines TRBV7-2 with TRBJ1-1; D is unresolved. Trimming pared 1 base from V and 0 bases from J, leaving 9 bases between. Germline CDR1 and CDR2: SGHTA and FQGNSA. The CDR3 has 15 amino acids. CDR3 DNA: TGTGCCAGCAGCTTAGGAAACATCATGAACACTGAAGCTTTCTTT. Amino acids: CASSLGNIMNTEAFF.

This clone occurred once. This chain connects TRBV12-3 or TRBV12-4 to TRBJ2-5, with D perhaps TRBD1 (6 bases). The V and J ends lost 5 bases and 4 bases respectively, with 11 bases between them. This CDR3 is 13 amino acids long. DNA for the CDR3: TGTGCCAGCAGTCCTCGAGGGGGAGAGACCCAGTACTTC. It specifies CASSPRGGETQYF.

About this clone: Other nucleotide sequences from this sample produce the same CDR3. The V call is TRBV9, the J call TRBJ2-1, with TRBD2 identical over 10 bases. CDR3 size: 15 residues. The J segment lost 7 bases and the V segment lost 0 bases, leaving 4 bases of the junction unmatched. Germline values: CDR1 SGDLS, CDR2 YYNGEE. CDR3: CASSVEAGGRNEQFF. The CDR3 coding sequence is TGTGCCAGCAGCGTAGAAGCGGGGGGGCGTAATGAGCAGTTCTTC.

This clone turned up a few times. The V and J genes are TRBV19 and TRBJ2-1, with 8 bases lining up with TRBD1. Germline CDR1 reads LNHDA; CDR2 reads SQIVND (reference sequence). J was trimmed by 7 bases and V by 5 bases; bases with no gene match: 7. The CDR3 is 14 amino acids. CDR3 loop: CASSPQTGENEQFF. The DNA of the CDR3 is TGTGCCAGTAGTCCCCAGACAGGGGAGAATGAGCAGTTCTTC.

The CDR3, as DNA: TGTGCCAGCAGCAAAGCGCCCCTCAAAAATCCGGTAAATATTTCACCCCTCCACTTT. Translation gives CASSKAPLKNPVNISPLHF. The chain uses TRBV21-1 and TRBJ1-6. TRBV21-1 is reported as a pseudogene. This CDR3 comprises 19 residues.

The rearrangement joins TRBV7-2 to TRBJ2-3; 8 bases map to TRBD1. The J segment lost 0 bases and the V segment lost 5 bases, leaving 4 bases of the junction unmatched. Germline V lookup: CDR1 SGHTA, CDR2 FQGNSA. The CDR3 contains 15 residues. As DNA, the CDR3 is TGTGCCAGCAGCCTTCGACAGGGGAGCACAGATACGCAGTATTTT. Residues: CASSLRQGSTDTQYF.

This clone came up once. This sequence joins TRBV9 and TRBJ1-6; 7 nucleotides line up with TRBD1. CDR1 and CDR2 from the germline V gene are SGDLS and YYNGEE. J was trimmed by 8 bases and V by 0 bases; bases with no gene match: 2. CDR3 length equals 14 residues. The CDR3 reads CASSVDRGHSPLHF. The DNA for the CDR3 is TGTGCCAGCAGCGTAGACAGGGGCCATTCACCCCTCCACTTT.

This clone was counted only a few times. This chain joins TRBV28 and TRBJ1-2, with 11 bases matching TRBD1. V shed 10 bases and J 8 bases; nucleotides not matched to a gene: 9. The CDR3 is made up of 13 amino acids. Germline CDR1 and CDR2: MDHEN and SYDVKM. The CDR3 is CATPTGQGGGYTF. CDR3 nucleotides: TGTGCCACCCCCACGGGACAGGGGGGGGGCTACACCTTC.

The chain recombines TRBV27 with TRBJ1-1; a weak D match, TRBD1 (5 bases). V gave up 6 bases and J gave up 7 bases, with 15 bases separating them. Germline CDR1 and CDR2: MNHEY and SMNVEV (reference sequence). There are 13 residues in the CDR3. In DNA form, the CDR3 reads TGTGCCAGCAGGCTGACAGAGAAGGGTGAAGCTTTCTTT. It encodes CASRLTEKGEAFF.

This clone was seen only a few times. V gene TRBV20-1 combines with J gene TRBJ1-2; TRBD1 is a possible D gene (5 bases). The CDR3 covers 13 residues. Trimming cost V 3 bases and J 2 bases, with 10 bases left between them. Germline V lookup: CDR1 DFQATT, CDR2 SNEGSKA (reference sequence). CDR3 in amino acids: CSASDQGNYGYTF. In DNA, the CDR3 is TGCAGTGCTAGTGATCAGGGAAACTATGGCTACACCTTC.

This rearrangement joins TRBV6-6 to TRBJ1-5; D is unresolved. In germline, CDR1 is MNHNY, CDR2 SVGAGI (reference sequence). The CDR3 contains 15 residues. The germline V and J ends were trimmed by 0 bases and 0 bases, with 6 bases remaining between them. CDR3: CASSYSGDSNQPQHF. The CDR3 nucleotides are TGTGCCAGCAGTTACTCAGGAGATAGCAATCAGCCCCAGCATTTT.

This clone was recorded a few times. This chain connects TRBV11-2 to TRBJ2-7; 8 bases align to TRBD2. V gave up 3 bases and J gave up 4 bases; unmatched junction bases: 5. The CDR3 runs to 14 residues. Germline V CDR1 and CDR2: SGHAT, FQNNGV. CDR3 loop: CASSLSGGRYEQYF. CDR3 coding DNA: TGTGCCAGCAGCTTGAGCGGGGGCCGGTACGAGCAGTACTTC.

The chain uses TRBV9 and TRBJ2-2; D is possibly TRBD2 (5 bases). Trimming cost V 0 bases and J 6 bases, with 9 bases left between them. The CDR3 extends over 14 amino acids. CDR1 is SGDLS and CDR2 is YYNGEE in the germline V gene. The CDR3 sequence: CASSVGGRAGELFF. Here the CDR3 DNA reads TGTGCCAGCAGCGTAGGAGGGCGGGCCGGGGAGCTGTTTTTT.

This chain joins TRBV19 and TRBJ1-6, with D possibly matching TRBD1 (6 bases). The CDR3 is 13 residues long. Per germline, CDR1 LNHDA and CDR2 SQIVND (reference sequence). The V end lost 8 bases, the J end lost 5 bases, and 10 bases lay between the germline ends. CDR3: CASCRDNNSPLHF. The CDR3 DNA reads as TGTGCCAGTTGCCGGGACAATAATTCACCCCTCCACTTT.

This chain links TRBV6-4 with TRBJ2-3; D is uncertain. Per germline, CDR1 MRHNA and CDR2 SNTAGT. V lost 6 bases and J 2 bases, leaving 12 bases between the germline ends. The CDR3 contains 14 residues. The CDR3: CASSASLFTDTQYF. DNA for the CDR3: TGTGCCAGCAGCGCGTCCTTGTTCACAGATACGCAGTATTTT.

The sample holds one count of this clone. The chain has TRBV28 and TRBJ1-3; no clear D gene. The V end lost 2 bases, the J end lost 1 base, and 6 bases lay between the germline ends. Germline loops: CDR1 MDHEN, CDR2 SYDVKM. The CDR3 spans 14 residues. The CDR3 here is CASSLQVSGNTIYF. For the CDR3, the DNA is TGTGCCAGCAGTTTACAGGTGTCTGGAAACACCATATATTTT.

This chain connects TRBV7-9 to TRBJ1-6; TRBD1 matches 8 bases. This CDR3 region has 14 residues. Germline CDR1 is SEHNR and CDR2 is FQNEAQ (reference sequence). V shed 5 bases, J shed 7 bases, and the junction held 4 bases outside the gene matches. The CDR3: CASSQGAGNSPLHF. CDR3 nucleotide sequence: TGTGCCAGCAGCCAGGGGGCAGGGAATTCACCCCTCCACTTT.

The chain couples TRBV5-5 to TRBJ2-5, with D maybe TRBD2 (7 bases). V lost 0 bases and J lost 5, with 20 bases in between. CDR3 size: 17 residues. Germline V gives CDR1 SGHKS, CDR2 YYEKEE (reference sequence). The CDR3: CASSLGPLGGAMETQYF. CDR3 sequence (DNA): TGTGCCAGCAGCTTGGGACCTCTGGGGGGGGCAATGGAGACCCAGTACTTC.

The gene calls are TRBV10-3 and TRBJ1-1, with D perhaps TRBD1 (6 bases). This CDR3 has 13 amino acids. In germline, CDR1 is ENHRY, CDR2 SYGVKD. Between the trimmed V and J ends, which lost 8 bases and 1 base, there was a span of 11 bases. This CDR3 is CAIQGMGNTEAFF. CDR3 DNA: TGTGCCATCCAGGGGATGGGGAACACTGAAGCTTTCTTT.